The clone carrying this T cell receptor beta chain was detected only once. What it binds is unknown. These data originate in a study of shared clonotypes between healthy human individuals. Findings and caveats of the study: In the sorted subsets, rarefaction showed sequencing was incomplete despite large depth.

CDR1 and CDR2 (germline): SNHLY, FYNNEI. CDR3 length equals 13 residues. V lost 7 bases and J lost 5, with 14 bases in between. Data came from immunoSEQ multiplex PCR; TCRdb stores just in-frame clones and leaves some out. The sample carries 2.5 million or so clones, approximately 94% recorded once. The sequenced material came from naive CD4+ T cells sorted from blood. The subset here: CD45RA+ positively selected. The chain joins TRBV2 to TRBJ2-5; D is tentatively TRBD1 or TRBD2 (6 bases each). The receptor was isolated from a man in his late teens or twenties in good health. This CDR3 is CASTIEGGETQYF. The CDR3 DNA follows: TGTGCCAGCACAATTGAGGGGGGCGAGACCCAGTACTTC.